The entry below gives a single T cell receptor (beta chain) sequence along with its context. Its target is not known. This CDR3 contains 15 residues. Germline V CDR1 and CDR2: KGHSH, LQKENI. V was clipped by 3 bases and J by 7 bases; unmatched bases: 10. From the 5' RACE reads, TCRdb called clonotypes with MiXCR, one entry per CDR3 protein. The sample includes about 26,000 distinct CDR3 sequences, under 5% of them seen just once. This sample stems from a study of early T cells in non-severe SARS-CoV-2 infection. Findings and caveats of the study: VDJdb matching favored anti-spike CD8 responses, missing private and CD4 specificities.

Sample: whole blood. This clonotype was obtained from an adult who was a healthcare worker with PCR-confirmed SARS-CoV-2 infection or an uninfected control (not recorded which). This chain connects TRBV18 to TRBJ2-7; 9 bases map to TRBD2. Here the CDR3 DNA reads TGTGCCAGCTCACCCCCTAGCGGGAAAGGGAGAGAGCAGTACTTC. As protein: CASSPPSGKGREQYF.